The T cell receptor beta chain described here comes from a study of OX40 agonist ivuxolimab in advanced cancers. With respect to the entire study: Ivuxolimab was a fully human IgG2 agonistic monoclonal antibody targeting the costimulatory receptor OX40 (CD134). Partial responses were achieved by three dose-escalation patients, of whom one had hepatocellular carcinoma and two had cutaneous melanoma. Prior anti-PD-1, anti-PD-L1 or anti-CTLA-4 therapy was permitted, and checkpoint inhibitors had been received by under 50% of dose-escalation patients. Intravenous ivuxolimab was administered to patients every 2 weeks at six dose levels: 0.01, 0.1, 0.3, 1.5, 3 and 10 mg/kg. The paper describes the monotherapy dose-escalation part (N ≈ 52 patients) of the phase I trial of ivuxolimab. The dose-escalation cohort was about 87% male with a mean age of approximately 60 years, ranging from about 23 to 85. Of the approximately 50 dose-escalation patients, hepatocellular carcinoma was present in roughly 19, melanoma in about 15, renal cell carcinoma in 9 and head and neck cancer in 9. Peripheral TCRbeta sequencing was intended to test whether TCR sequence diversity was altered and clonal T-cell expansion was caused by ivuxolimab.

Genomic DNA was isolated from the sorted cells so that the TCRbeta CDR3 region could be sequenced. TCRbeta CDR3 regions were sequenced using the immunoSEQ Assay. TCRdb took this table from immuneACCESS and kept in-frame rearrangements with V and J called. Such tables lack part of the clones; where checked against another copy, unresolved V genes explain under half of the gap, and the rest is unexplained. The sample table shows 70,000 to 80,000 clones, and 75% to 95% are seen once. The ten largest clones add up to around 6.1% of the sample. The trial excluded patients who had a history of autoimmune disease or were on systemic immunosuppression. Peripheral blood for TCR sequencing was drawn from every dose cohort at baseline, at cycle 4 day 1 and at cycle 7 day 1. Samples were obtained from an open-label, multicenter, first-in-human phase I dose-escalation trial of ivuxolimab. Adults with locally advanced or metastatic melanoma, renal cell, hepatocellular, or head and neck squamous cell carcinoma were enrolled in the trial. Before TCR sequencing, CD4+ T cells and CD8+ T cells were sorted from peripheral blood as separate populations.

Results and caveats for the whole study, not just this receptor: At doses of 0.1 to 3.0 mg/kg, clonal expansion of both CD4+ and CD8+ blood T cells was observed from baseline to week 6. Which antigens the clonally expanded peripheral T cells were specific for was not determined. Low levels of normalized T-cell clonal expansion were also seen in some patients who did not respond. In the 0.1-3.0 mg/kg groups, partial responders were among the patients with the lowest normalized peripheral clonal expansion, particularly in CD8+ T cells. On average, CD8+ T cells showed more expanded clones than CD4+ T cells after ivuxolimab.

Trimming at the junction amounts to 6 bases on V and 0 bases on J, and the germline ends lie 8 bases apart. The CDR3 goes from the cysteine to the phenylalanine over 13 residues. The DNA shown is the 39-base CDR3, in frame from base 1. CDR1 and CDR2 (MNHEY, SVGAGI) derive from the germline V gene. Turning to this clone: Its binding antigen is unknown. No qualities accompany the bases; no much larger clone lies one base away.

Specimen: CD4+ or CD8+ T cells sorted from blood, collected in a trial of the OX40 agonist ivuxolimab. The TCR sequence derives from an adult with an advanced solid tumor such as melanoma, head and neck, liver or kidney cancer. The rearranged chain carries TRBV6-5 and TRBJ1-1, with the D gene not clear enough to name. The nucleotide sequence reads TGTGCCAGCAGAGCCACAGTGAACACTGAAGCTTTCTTT. This gives the protein CASRATVNTEAFF.